This TCR beta chain was observed in a study of blood T cell repertoires in COVID-19. In the study overall: Researchers got acute and convalescent COVID-19 samples from the United States, Italy and Spain. PBMCs, B-cell-depleted T cells, or T cells provided the cDNA or gDNA that made up the material.

Authors' analysis steps: Amplification with reference gene primers provided the estimates of nucleated cell counts. Sequenced by immunoSEQ multiplex PCR; TCRdb stores in-frame clones only, minus some. The V and J calls and clone size were taken over from that table, and D and trimming were inferred from the DNA. The sample holds about 160,000 clones, around four fifths seen once. CDR1 ENHRY and CDR2 SYGVKD come from the germline V gene. This CDR3 has 13 residues. The V and J ends lost 0 bases and 7 bases respectively, with 7 bases between them. The gene calls are TRBV10-3 and TRBJ1-5; D is unresolved. The clonotype comes from a man between 65 and 85 years old with acute or convalescent COVID-19. Input material: peripheral blood. The CDR3 nucleotides are TGTGCCATCAGTGAGTCGGCGGGGCAGCCCCAGCATTTT. Translating gives CAISESAGQPQHF.